The text below deals with one TCR beta chain. CDR3 length: 12 residues. After removal of 3 bases from V and 8 bases from J, the junction contained 1 base not matched to a gene. Germline CDR1 is PRHDT and CDR2 is FYEKMQ (reference sequence). Sequencing was performed with immunoSEQ multiplex PCR; in TCRdb, only in-frame clones are kept and a portion is missing. The profile shows some 740,000 clones, roughly 92% of them singletons. Naive CD8 cells comprised CD45RO-negative, CCR7-positively selected cells, excluding terminally differentiated effector memory CD45RA+ cells. Study donors comprised healthy, HIV-negative adults devoid of recent acute infection or vaccination. Caucasian adults residing in Nashville, Tennessee made up all the donors. These data belong to a study of shared clonotypes between healthy human individuals.

The TCR originated in a man in his thirties or forties in good health. The chain couples TRBV13 to TRBJ2-4, with 7 bases fitting TRBD2. The sample comprised naive CD8+ T cells sorted from blood. CDR3 region: CASSFGGDIQYF. CDR3 sequence (DNA): TGTGCCAGCAGCTTTGGGGGGGACATTCAGTACTTC.